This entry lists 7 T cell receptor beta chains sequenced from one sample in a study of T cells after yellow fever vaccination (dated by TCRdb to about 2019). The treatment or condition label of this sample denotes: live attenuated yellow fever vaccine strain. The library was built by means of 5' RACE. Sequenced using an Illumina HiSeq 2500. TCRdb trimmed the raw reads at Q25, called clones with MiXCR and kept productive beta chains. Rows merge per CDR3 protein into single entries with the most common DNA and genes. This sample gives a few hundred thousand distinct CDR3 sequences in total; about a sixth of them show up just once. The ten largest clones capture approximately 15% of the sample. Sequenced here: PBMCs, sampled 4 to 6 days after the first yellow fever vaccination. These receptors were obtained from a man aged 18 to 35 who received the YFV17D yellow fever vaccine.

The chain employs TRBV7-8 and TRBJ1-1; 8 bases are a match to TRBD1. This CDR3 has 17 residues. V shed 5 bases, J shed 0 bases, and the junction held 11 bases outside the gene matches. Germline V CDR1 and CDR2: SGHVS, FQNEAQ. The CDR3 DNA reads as TGTGCCAGCAGCCCAAGGACAGGGCCGTCCATGAACACTGAAGCTTTCTTT. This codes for CASSPRTGPSMNTEAFF.

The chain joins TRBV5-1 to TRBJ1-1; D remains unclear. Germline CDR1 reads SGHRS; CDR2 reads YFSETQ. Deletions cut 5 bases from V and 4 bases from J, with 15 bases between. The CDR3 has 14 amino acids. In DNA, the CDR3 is TGCGCCAGCAGAGGCCCGGCGGGTGGCACTGAAGCTTTCTTT. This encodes CASRGPAGGTEAFF.

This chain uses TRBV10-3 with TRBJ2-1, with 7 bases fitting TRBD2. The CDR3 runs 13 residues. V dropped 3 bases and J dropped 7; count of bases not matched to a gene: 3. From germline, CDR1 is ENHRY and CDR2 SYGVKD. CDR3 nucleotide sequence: TGTGCCATCAGTGACAGCGGGGAGAATGAGCAGTTCTTC. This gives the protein CAISDSGENEQFF.

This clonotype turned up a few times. For the CDR3, the DNA is TGTGCCAGCAGTAAGCTCGCGGGTGCGGCCCTCTACGAGCAGTACTTC. It encodes CASSKLAGAALYEQYF. This chain uses TRBV5-4 with TRBJ2-7; TRBD2 might be the D (5 bases). The length of the CDR3 is 16 residues. Germline V gene data show CDR1 as SGHNT and CDR2 as YYREEE (reference sequence). V dropped 5 bases and J dropped 3 bases, with 21 bases sitting between them. Filled out from reference TRBV5-4 and TRBJ2-7, the complete variable domain reads ETGVTQSPTHLIKTRGQQVTLRCSSQSGHNTVSWYQQALGQGPQFIFQYYREEENGRGNFPPRFSGLQFPNYSSELNVNALELDDSALYLCASSKLAGAALYEQYFGPGTRLTVT.

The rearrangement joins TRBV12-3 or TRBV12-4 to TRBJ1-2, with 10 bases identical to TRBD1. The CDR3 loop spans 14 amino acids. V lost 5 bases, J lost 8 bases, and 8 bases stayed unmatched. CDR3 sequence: CASSPTGGAEGYTF. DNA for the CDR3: TGTGCCAGCAGTCCGACAGGGGGCGCAGAAGGCTACACCTTC.

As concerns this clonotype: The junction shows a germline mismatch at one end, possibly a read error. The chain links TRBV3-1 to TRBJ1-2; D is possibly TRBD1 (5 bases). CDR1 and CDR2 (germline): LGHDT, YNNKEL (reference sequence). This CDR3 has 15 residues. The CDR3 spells CASSSRGVDVGGYNF. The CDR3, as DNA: TGTGCCAGCAGCTCGAGAGGGGTCGACGTAGGTGGCTACAACTTC.

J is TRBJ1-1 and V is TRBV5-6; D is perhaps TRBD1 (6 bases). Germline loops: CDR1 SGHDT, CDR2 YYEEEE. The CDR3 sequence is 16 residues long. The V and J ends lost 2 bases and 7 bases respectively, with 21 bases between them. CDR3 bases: TGTGCCAGCAGCTTACCAACAGGGAGGGGTTCGGATGAAGCTTTCTTT. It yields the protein CASSLPTGRGSDEAFF.